This T cell receptor beta chain was recovered during a study of blood T cell repertoires in COVID-19 (dated by TCRdb to about 2020). Regarding the study in general: Samples from collaborators originated in the United States, Italy and Spain and spanned both the acute and convalescent phases of COVID-19. The samples were drawn from the first 160 participants of the ongoing ImmuneRACE study and from more than 1,000 subjects provided by 6 global collaborators. The dataset comprised deeply sampled blood TCRbeta repertoires from subjects exposed to, actively infected with, or recovered from COVID-19. Where available, HLA class I and class II types were taken from metadata supplied by the sample provider and were not determined by assay-based typing. A freely available public database, intended as a resource for researchers studying the immune response to SARS-CoV-2, is where the repertoires were released. A de-identified subject ID, COVID-19 status, age in years and sex were almost always included in the sample metadata. The prospective study material was composed of cDNA or gDNA derived from T cells, B-cell-depleted T cells, or PBMCs. Broader findings and caveats from the paper: Clinical and demographic metadata were provided uncurated, with the amount varying by source and participant.

Collaborating institutions collected whole blood in K2EDTA tubes following their own protocols. For TCRbeta analysis, collaborators shipped samples in one of three forms: frozen whole blood, isolated PBMCs, or DNA extracted from either of those sample types. CDR1 and CDR2 are drawn from the germline V gene (reference sequence): WNHNN, SYGVQD. Cut back by 0 bases and 10 bases, the V and J ends lie 14 bases apart. The CDR3, cysteine through phenylalanine, is 14 amino acids long. The only DNA kept is the CDR3, 42 bases in frame from the first base. Comments on this clone: This clone's antigen is unknown. The input lacks base qualities; no much larger clone sits a single base away.

TCRbeta CDR3 regions were amplified from genomic DNA using the immunoSEQ Assay, a bias-controlled multiplex PCR. The authors processed their data as follows. The number of nucleated cells in each sample was estimated from the amplification of reference gene primers within the assay. To quantify the absolute abundance of each unique TCRbeta CDR3 rearrangement, sequence reads were collapsed and filtered. For each sample, productive Simpson clonality was calculated as the square root of Simpson's diversity index across productive rearrangements. As stored in TCRdb, this immuneACCESS dataset retains in-frame rearrangements with V and J assigned. A fraction of the clones does not appear; measured against another copy, unresolved V genes explain less than half of the discrepancy, and the remainder lacks a known reason. The V and J calls and clone size were taken over from that table, and D and trimming were inferred from the DNA. The sample includes about 170,000 clones, with about 80% observed a single time. Of the sample, under 2.5% falls within the top ten clones.

This chain is built from TRBV10-1 and TRBJ2-3; possibly the D gene is TRBD1, per 6 matching bases. The origin of this receptor is an elderly woman with acute or convalescent COVID-19. Material for sequencing was peripheral blood. Here the CDR3 is given as CASSESSGTRSQYF. The bases read TGCGCCAGCAGTGAGTCGTCGGGGACAAGATCGCAGTATTTT.